This T cell receptor beta chain was sequenced in a study of blood T cell repertoires in COVID-19. The overall study: Sources were T cells, B-cell-depleted T cells, or PBMCs; the material itself was cDNA or gDNA.

Sequencing was performed with immunoSEQ multiplex PCR; in TCRdb, only in-frame clones are kept and a portion is missing. The sample consists of some 190,000 clones, 80% to 85% of them appearing once. Within the 2 weeks before study entry, each person in the exposed group met a COVID-19 case. This CDR3 comprises 15 residues. Germline V CDR1 and CDR2: SGHNT, YYREEE (reference sequence). Germline trimming cut 5 bases from V and 8 bases from J; bases unmatched to any gene: 5. The V and J genes are TRBV5-4 and TRBJ2-1; 15 positions agree with TRBD2. The source material was PBMCs or T cells enriched from blood (not recorded which). This clonotype was obtained from a woman aged 25 to 39 who had been exposed to COVID-19. The CDR3 nucleotides are TGTGCCAGCAGTTGGGGACTAGCGGGGGGCTATGAGCAGTTCTTC. Translating it yields CASSWGLAGGYEQFF. The full variable domain, in which reference TRBV5-4 and TRBJ2-1 provide the parts outside the CDR3, is ETGVTQSPTHLIKTRGQQVTLRCSSQSGHNTVSWYQQALGQGPQFIFQYYREEENGRGNFPPRFSGLQFPNYSSELNVNALELDDSALYLCASSWGLAGGYEQFFGPGTRLTVL.